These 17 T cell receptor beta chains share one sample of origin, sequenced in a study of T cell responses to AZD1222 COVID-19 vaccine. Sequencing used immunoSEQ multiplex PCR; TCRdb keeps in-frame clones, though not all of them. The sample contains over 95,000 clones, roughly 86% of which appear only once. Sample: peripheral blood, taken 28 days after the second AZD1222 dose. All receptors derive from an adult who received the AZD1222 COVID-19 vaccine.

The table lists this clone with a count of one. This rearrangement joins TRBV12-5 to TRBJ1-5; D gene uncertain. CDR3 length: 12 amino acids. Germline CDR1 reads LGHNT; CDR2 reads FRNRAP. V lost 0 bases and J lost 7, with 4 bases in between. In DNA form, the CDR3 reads TGTGCTAGTGGTTTGGTACTACAGCCCCAGCATTTT. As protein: CASGLVLQPQHF.

This CDR3 is CASSELSGGAETQYF. In DNA form, the CDR3 reads TGTGCCAGCAGTGAACTATCAGGGGGCGCAGAGACCCAGTACTTC. V usage is TRBV6-1 and J usage is TRBJ2-5; TRBD1 agrees at 8 bases. The V segment lost 2 bases and the J segment 4 bases; nucleotides outside the gene matches: 6. CDR1 MNHNS and CDR2 SASEGT come from the germline V gene. The CDR3 is 15 amino acids.

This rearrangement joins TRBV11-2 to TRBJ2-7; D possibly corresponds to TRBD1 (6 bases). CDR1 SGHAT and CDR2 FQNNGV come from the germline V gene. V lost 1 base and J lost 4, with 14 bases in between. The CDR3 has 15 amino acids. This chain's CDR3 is CASSLGDRFGYEQYF. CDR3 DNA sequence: TGTGCCAGCAGCTTAGGCGACAGGTTCGGGTACGAGCAGTACTTC.

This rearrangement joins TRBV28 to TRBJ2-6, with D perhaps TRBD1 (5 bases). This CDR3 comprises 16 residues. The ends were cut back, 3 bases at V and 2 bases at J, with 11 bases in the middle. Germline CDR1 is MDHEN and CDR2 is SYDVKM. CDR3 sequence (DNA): TGTGCCAGCAGTTTGGGAACAGGAGCTGGGGCCAACGTCCTGACTTTC. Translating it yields CASSLGTGAGANVLTF.

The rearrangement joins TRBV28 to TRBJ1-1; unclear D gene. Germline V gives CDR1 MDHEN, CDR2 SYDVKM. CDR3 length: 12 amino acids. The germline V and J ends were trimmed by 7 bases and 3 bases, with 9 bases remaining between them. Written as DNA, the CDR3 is TGTGCCAGCAAGTGGGTACACACTGAAGCTTTCTTT. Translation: CASKWVHTEAFF.

CDR3 DNA sequence: TGTGCCAGCAGCCTACGACAGAACACCGGGGAGCTGTTTTTT. Translating it yields CASSLRQNTGELFF. V is TRBV3-1 (or the pseudogene TRBV3-2) and J is TRBJ2-2; D is unresolved. Trimming stripped 4 bases from V and 1 base from J, with 7 bases between. The V gene's germline CDR1 is LGHDT and CDR2 YNNKEL (reference sequence). CDR3 length equals 14 residues.

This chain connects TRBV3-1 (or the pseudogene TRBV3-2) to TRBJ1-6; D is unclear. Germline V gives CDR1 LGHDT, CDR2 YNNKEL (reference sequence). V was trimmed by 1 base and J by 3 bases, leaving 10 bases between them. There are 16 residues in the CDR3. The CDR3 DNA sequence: TGTGCCAGCAGCCAAGCGGGTGGCATCTATAATTCACCCCTCCACTTT. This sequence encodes CASSQAGGIYNSPLHF.

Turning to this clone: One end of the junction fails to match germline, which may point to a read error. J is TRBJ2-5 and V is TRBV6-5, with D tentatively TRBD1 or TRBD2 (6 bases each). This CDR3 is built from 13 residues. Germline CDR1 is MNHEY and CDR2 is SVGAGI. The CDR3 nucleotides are TGTGCCAGCAACGTCGCGGGACAAGATACCCAGTACTTC. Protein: CASNVAGQDTQYF.

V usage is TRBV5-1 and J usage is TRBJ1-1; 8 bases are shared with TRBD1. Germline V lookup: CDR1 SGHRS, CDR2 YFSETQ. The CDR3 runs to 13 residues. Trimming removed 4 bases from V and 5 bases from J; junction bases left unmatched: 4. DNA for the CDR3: TGCGCCAGCAGCCCGACAGGGGAAACTGAAGCTTTCTTT. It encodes CASSPTGETEAFF. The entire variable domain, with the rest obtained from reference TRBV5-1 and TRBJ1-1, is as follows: KAGVTQTPRYLIKTRGQQVTLSCSPISGHRSVSWYQQTPGQGLQFLFEYFSETQRNKGNFPGRFSGRQFSNSRSEMNVSTLELGDSALYLCASSPTGETEAFFGQGTRLTVV.

DNA of the CDR3: TGCAGCGGGGGGGACTCCCGTTACGAGCAGTACTTC. Translated: CSGGDSRYEQYF. The chain recombines TRBV29-1 with TRBJ2-7; possibly TRBD2 for D (6 bases). CDR1 is SQVTM, CDR2 ANQGSEA, per germline. The CDR3 sequence is 12 residues long. The germline V and J ends were trimmed by 7 bases and 4 bases, with 14 bases remaining between them.

This CDR3 is CAITDNRDNEQFF. The CDR3 DNA reads as TGTGCCATTACCGATAACAGAGACAATGAGCAGTTCTTC. The rearrangement uses TRBV10-3 and TRBJ2-1; D is ambiguous. Looked up from germline, CDR1 is ENHRY and CDR2 is SYGVKD. The CDR3 runs to 13 residues. Trimming left V 9 bases short and J 5 bases short, with 14 bases between.

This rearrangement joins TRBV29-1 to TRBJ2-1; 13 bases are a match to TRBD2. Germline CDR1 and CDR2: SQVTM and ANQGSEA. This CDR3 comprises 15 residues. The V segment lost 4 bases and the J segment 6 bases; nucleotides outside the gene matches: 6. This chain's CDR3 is CSVGKLAGGPNEQFF. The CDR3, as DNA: TGCAGCGTTGGAAAACTAGCGGGAGGGCCCAATGAGCAGTTCTTC.

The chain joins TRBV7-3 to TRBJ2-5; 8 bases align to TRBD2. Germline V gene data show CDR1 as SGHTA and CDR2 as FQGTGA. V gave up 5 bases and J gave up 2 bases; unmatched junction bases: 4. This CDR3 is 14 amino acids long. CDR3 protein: CASSPGGPQETQYF. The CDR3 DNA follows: TGTGCCAGCAGCCCGGGGGGGCCTCAAGAGACCCAGTACTTC.

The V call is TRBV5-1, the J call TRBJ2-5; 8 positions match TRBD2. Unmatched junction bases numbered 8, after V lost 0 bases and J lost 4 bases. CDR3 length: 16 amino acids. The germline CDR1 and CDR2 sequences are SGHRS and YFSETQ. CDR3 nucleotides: TGCGCCAGCAGCTTGGTCGCGGGAGGTGGGGGAGAGACCCAGTACTTC. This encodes CASSLVAGGGGETQYF.

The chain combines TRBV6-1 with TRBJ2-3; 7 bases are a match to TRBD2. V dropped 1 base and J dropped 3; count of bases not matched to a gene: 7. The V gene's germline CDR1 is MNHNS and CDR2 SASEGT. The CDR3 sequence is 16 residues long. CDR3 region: CASSEVGGRGTDTQYF. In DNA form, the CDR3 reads TGTGCCAGCAGTGAAGTGGGCGGGAGAGGAACAGATACGCAGTATTTT.

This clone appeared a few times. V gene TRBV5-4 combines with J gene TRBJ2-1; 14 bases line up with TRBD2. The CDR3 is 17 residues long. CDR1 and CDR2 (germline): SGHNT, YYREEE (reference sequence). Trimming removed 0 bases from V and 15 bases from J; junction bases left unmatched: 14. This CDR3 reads CASSLGGAGTSGSDWFF. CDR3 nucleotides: TGTGCCAGCAGCTTGGGGGGGGCCGGGACTAGCGGGAGTGATTGGTTCTTC.

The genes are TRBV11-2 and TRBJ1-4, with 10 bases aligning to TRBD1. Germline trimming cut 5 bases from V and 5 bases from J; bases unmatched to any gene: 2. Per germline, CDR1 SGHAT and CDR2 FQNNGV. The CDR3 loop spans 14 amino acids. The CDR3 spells CASSRGQGNEKLFF. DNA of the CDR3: TGTGCCAGCAGCCGGGGACAGGGGAATGAAAAACTGTTTTTT.